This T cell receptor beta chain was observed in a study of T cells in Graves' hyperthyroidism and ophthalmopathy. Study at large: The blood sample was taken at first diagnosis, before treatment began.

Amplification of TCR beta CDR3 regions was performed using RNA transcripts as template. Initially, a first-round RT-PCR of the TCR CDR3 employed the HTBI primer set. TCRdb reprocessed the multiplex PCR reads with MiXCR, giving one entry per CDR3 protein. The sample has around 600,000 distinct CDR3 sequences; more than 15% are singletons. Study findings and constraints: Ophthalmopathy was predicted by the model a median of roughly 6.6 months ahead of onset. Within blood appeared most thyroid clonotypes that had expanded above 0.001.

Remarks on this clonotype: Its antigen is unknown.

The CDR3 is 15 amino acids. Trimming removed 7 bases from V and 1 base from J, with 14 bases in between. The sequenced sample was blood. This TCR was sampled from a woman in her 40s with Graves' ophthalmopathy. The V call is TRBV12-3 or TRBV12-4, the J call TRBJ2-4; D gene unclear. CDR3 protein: CASTSPVGAKNIQYF. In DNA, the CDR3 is TGTGCCAGCACTAGTCCGGTTGGGGCCAAAAACATTCAGTACTTC.